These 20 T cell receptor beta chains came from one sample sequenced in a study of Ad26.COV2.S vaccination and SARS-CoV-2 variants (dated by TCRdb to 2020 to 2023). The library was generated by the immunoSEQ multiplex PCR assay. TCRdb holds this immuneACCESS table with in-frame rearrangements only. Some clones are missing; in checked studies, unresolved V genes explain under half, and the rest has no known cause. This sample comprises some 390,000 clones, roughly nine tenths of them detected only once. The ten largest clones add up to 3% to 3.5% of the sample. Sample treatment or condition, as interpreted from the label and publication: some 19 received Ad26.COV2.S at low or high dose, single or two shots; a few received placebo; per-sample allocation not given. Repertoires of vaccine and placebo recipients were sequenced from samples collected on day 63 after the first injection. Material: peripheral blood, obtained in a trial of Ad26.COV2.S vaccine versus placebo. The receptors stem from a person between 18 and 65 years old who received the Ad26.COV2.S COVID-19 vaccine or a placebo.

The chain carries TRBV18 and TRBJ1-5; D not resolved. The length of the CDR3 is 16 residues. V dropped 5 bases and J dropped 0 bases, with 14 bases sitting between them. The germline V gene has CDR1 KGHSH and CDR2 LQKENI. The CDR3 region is CASSARGGNSNQPQHF. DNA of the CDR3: TGTGCCAGCTCAGCACGTGGTGGGAATAGCAATCAGCCCCAGCATTTT.

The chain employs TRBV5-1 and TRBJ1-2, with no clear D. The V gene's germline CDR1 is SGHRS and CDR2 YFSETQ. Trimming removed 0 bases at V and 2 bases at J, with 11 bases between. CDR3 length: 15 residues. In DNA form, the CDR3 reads TGCGCCAGCAGCTTGGCCGGTGTTTCCAACTATGGCTACACCTTC. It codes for CASSLAGVSNYGYTF.

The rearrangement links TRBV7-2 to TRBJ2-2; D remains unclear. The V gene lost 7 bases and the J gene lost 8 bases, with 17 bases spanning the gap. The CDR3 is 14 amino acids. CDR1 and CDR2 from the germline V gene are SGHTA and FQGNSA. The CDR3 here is CASTRSVVGGELFF. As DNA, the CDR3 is TGTGCCAGCACGCGATCGGTAGTCGGGGGGGAGCTGTTTTTT.

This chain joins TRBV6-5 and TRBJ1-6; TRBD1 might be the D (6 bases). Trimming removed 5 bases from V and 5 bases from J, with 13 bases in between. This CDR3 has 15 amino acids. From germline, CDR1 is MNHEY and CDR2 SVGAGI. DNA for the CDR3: TGTGCCAGCAGTCGCGGGGGCCTGCATAATTCACCCCTCCACTTT. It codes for CASSRGGLHNSPLHF.

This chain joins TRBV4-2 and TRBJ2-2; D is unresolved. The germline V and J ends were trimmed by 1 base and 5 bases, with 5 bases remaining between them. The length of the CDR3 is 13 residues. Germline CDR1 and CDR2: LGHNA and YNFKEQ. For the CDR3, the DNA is TGTGCCAGCAGCCAAGGAGGAACCGGGGAGCTGTTTTTT. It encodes CASSQGGTGELFF.

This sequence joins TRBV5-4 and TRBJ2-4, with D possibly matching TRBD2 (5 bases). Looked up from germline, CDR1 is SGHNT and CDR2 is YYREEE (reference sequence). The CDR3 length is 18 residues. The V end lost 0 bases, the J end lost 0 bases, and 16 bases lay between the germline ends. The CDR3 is CASSLGPLGRLAKNIQYF. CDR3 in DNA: TGTGCCAGCAGCTTGGGGCCCTTAGGGAGACTAGCCAAAAACATTCAGTACTTC. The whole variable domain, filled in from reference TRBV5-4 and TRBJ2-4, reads ETGVTQSPTHLIKTRGQQVTLRCSSQSGHNTVSWYQQALGQGPQFIFQYYREEENGRGNFPPRFSGLQFPNYSSELNVNALELDDSALYLCASSLGPLGRLAKNIQYFGAGTRLSVL.

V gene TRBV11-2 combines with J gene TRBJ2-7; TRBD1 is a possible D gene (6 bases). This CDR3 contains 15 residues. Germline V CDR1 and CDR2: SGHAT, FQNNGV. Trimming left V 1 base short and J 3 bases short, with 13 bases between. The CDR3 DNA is TGTGCCAGCAGCTTAGGGATTTTAGGGGGCTACGAGCAGTACTTC. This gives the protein CASSLGILGGYEQYF.

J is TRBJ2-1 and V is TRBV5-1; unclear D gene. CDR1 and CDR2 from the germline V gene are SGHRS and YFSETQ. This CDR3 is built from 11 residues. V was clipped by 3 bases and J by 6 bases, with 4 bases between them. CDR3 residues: CASSSSNEQFF. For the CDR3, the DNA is TGCGCCAGCAGCTCGTCCAATGAGCAGTTCTTC.

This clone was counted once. CDR3 amino acids: CAWGDGDTQYF. The CDR3 DNA is TGTGCCTGGGGAGACGGGGATACGCAGTATTTT. This sequence joins TRBV30 and TRBJ2-3, with unresolved D. The ends were cut back, 5 bases at V and 6 bases at J, with 9 bases in the middle. Germline V gene lookup returns CDR1 GTSNPN and CDR2 SVGIG (reference sequence). CDR3 size: 11 residues. Supplemented by reference TRBV30 and TRBJ2-3, the full variable domain reads SQTIHQWPATLVQPVGSPLSLECTVEGTSNPNLYWYRQAAGRGLQLLFYSVGIGQISSEVPQNLSASRPQDRQFILSSKKLLLSDSGFYLCAWGDGDTQYFGPGTRLTVL.

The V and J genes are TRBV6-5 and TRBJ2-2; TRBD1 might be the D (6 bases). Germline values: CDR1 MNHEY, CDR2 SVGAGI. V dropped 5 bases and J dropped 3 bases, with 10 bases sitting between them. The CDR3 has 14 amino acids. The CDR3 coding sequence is TGTGCCAGCAGTCCCGGACAGCACACCGGGGAGCTGTTTTTT. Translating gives CASSPGQHTGELFF.

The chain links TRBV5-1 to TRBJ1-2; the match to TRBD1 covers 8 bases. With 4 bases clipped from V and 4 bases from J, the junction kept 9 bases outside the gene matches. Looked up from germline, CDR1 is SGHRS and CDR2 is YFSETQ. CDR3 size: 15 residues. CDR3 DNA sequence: TGCGCCAGCAGCCCCGGTGGGACAGGAACCTATGGCTACACCTTC. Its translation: CASSPGGTGTYGYTF.

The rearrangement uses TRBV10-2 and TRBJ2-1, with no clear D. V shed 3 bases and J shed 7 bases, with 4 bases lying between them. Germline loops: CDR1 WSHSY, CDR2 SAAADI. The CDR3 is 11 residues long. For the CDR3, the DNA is TGCGCCAGCAGTGAAGGTAATGAGCAGTTCTTC. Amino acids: CASSEGNEQFF.

DNA of the CDR3: TGTGCCAGCAGTGAATCCTGGACGGGTGAAGCTTTCTTT. Translated, it gives CASSESWTGEAFF. The rearrangement links TRBV25-1 to TRBJ1-1; D ambiguous. The V gene lost 1 base and the J gene lost 7 bases, with 10 bases spanning the gap. The CDR3 consists of 13 residues. Germline values: CDR1 MGHDK, CDR2 SYGVNS.

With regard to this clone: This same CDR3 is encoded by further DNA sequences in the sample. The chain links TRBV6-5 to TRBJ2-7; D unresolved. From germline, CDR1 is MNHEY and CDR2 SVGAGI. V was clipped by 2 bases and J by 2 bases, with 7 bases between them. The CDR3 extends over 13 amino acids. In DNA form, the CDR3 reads TGTGCCAGCAGTTACGGCCGCGCCTACGAGCAGTACTTC. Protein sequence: CASSYGRAYEQYF.

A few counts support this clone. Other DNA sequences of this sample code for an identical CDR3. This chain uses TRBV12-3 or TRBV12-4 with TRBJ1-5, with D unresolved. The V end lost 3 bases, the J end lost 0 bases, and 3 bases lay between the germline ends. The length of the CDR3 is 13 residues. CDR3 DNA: TGTGCCAGCAGTTTTAATAGCAATCAGCCCCAGCATTTT. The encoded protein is CASSFNSNQPQHF.

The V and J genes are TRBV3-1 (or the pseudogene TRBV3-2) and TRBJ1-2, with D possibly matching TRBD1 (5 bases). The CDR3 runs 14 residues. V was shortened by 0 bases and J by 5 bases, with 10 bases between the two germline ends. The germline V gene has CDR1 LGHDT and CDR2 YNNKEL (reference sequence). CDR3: CASSQDSSGYGYTF. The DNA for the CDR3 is TGTGCCAGCAGCCAAGATTCGTCAGGGTATGGCTACACCTTC.

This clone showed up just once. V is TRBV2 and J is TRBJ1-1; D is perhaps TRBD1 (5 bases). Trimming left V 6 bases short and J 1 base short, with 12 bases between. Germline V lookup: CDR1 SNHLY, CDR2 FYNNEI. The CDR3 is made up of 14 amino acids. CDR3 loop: CASSVDSPNTEAFF. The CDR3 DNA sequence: TGTGCCAGCAGCGTAGACAGCCCGAACACTGAAGCTTTCTTT.

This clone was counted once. The CDR3 loop reads CASSLGGSHLTYEQYF. CDR3 sequence (DNA): TGTGCCAGCAGCTTGGGAGGCTCCCATTTGACGTACGAGCAGTACTTC. The V gene is TRBV5-4, the J gene TRBJ2-7; D is uncertain. V was cut by 0 bases and J by 4 bases, with 17 bases left in between. The CDR3 consists of 16 residues. The germline gives CDR1 SGHNT, CDR2 YYREEE (reference sequence).

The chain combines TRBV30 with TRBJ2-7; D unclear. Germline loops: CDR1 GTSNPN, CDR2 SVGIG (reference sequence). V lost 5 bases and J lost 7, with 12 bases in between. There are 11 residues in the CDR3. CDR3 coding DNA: TGTGCCTGGCCTTGCTCGACAGAGCAGTACTTC. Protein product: CAWPCSTEQYF.

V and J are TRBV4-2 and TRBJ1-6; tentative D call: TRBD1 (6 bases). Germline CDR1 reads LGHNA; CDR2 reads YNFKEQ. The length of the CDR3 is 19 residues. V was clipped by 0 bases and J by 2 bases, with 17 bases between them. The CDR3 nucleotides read TGTGCCAGCAGCCAAGATCAGGCCAGGGGAAGACCCTATAATTCACCCCTCCACTTT. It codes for CASSQDQARGRPYNSPLHF.